The source of this T cell receptor (beta chain) is a study of shared clonotypes between healthy human individuals. J lost 5 bases, V lost 1 base, and 4 bases had no gene match. Germline lookup yields CDR1 MNHEY and CDR2 SVGAGI. CDR3 size: 14 residues. Profiled with immunoSEQ multiplex PCR; TCRdb holds only in-frame clones, not every one. There are 2 million to 3 million clones in the sample; 85% to 95% occur only once, and roughly 0.14% lies in the top ten. The count of this clone is one. The sample comprised naive CD4+ T cells sorted from blood. Noted subset: CD45RA+ positively selected. The chain couples TRBV6-5 to TRBJ2-5, with 7 bases identical to TRBD1. The TCR originated in a young man in good health. The CDR3 region has the DNA TGTGCCAGCAGTTACTTAAGGGGGCACGAGACCCAGTACTTC. As protein: CASSYLRGHETQYF.